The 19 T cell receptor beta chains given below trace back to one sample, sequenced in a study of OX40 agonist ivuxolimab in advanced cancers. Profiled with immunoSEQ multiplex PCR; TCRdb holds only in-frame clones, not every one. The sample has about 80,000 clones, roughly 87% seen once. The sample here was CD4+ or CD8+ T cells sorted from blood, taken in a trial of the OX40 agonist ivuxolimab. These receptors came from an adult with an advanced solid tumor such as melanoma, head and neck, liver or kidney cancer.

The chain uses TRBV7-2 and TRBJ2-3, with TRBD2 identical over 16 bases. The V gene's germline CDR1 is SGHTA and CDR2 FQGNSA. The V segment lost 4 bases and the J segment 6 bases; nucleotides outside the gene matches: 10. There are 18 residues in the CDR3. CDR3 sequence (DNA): TGTGCCAGCAGCTCCTCCGGGACTAGCGGGAGGGTTTGGGATACGCAGTATTTT. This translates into CASSSSGTSGRVWDTQYF.

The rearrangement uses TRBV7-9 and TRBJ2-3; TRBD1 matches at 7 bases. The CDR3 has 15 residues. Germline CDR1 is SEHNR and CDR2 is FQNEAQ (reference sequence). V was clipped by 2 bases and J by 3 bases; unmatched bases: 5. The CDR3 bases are TGTGCCAGCAGCTTAAAACAGGGGCAGACAGATACGCAGTATTTT. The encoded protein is CASSLKQGQTDTQYF.

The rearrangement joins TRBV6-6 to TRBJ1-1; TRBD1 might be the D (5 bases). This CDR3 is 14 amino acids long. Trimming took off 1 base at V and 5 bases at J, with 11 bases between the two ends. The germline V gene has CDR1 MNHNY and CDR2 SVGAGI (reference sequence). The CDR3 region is CASSYFGQGTEAFF. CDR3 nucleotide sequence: TGTGCCAGCAGTTACTTCGGGCAGGGAACTGAAGCTTTCTTT.

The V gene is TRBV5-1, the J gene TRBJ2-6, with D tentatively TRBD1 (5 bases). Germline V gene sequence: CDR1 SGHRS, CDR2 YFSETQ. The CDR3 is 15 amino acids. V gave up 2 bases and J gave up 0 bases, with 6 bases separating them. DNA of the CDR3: TGCGCCAGCAGCTTAGGGGTCTCTGGGGCCAACGTCCTGACTTTC. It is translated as CASSLGVSGANVLTF. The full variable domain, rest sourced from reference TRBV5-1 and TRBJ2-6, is KAGVTQTPRYLIKTRGQQVTLSCSPISGHRSVSWYQQTPGQGLQFLFEYFSETQRNKGNFPGRFSGRQFSNSRSEMNVSTLELGDSALYLCASSLGVSGANVLTFGAGSRLTVL.

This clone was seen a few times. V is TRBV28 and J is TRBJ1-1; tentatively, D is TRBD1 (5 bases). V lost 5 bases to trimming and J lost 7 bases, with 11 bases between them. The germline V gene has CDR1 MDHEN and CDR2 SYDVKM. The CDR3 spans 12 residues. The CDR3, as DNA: TGTGCCAGCAGTCCCATAAGGGGTGAAGCTTTCTTT. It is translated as CASSPIRGEAFF.

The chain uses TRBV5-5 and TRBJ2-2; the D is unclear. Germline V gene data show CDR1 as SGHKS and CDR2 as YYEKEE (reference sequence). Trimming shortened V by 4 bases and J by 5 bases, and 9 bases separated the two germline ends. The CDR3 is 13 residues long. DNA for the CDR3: TGTGCCAGCAGCACGTTGGGAACCGGGGAGCTGTTTTTT. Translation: CASSTLGTGELFF.

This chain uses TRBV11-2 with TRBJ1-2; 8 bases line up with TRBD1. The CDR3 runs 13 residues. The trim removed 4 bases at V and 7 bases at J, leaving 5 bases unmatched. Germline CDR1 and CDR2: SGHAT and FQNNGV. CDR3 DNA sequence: TGTGCCAGCAGCTCCGACAGGGGTATTGGCTACACCTTC. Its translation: CASSSDRGIGYTF.

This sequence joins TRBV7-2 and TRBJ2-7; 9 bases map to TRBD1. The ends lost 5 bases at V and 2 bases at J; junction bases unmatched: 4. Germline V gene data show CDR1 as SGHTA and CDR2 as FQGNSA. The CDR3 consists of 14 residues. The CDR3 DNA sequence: TGTGCCAGCAGCCGCGGGACAGGGCCCTACGAGCAGTACTTC. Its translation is CASSRGTGPYEQYF. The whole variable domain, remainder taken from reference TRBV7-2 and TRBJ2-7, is GAGVSQSPSNKVTEKGKDVELRCDPISGHTALYWYRQSLGQGLEFLIYFQGNSAPDKSGLPSDRFSAERTGGSVSTLTIQRTQQEDSAVYLCASSRGTGPYEQYFGPGTRLTVT.

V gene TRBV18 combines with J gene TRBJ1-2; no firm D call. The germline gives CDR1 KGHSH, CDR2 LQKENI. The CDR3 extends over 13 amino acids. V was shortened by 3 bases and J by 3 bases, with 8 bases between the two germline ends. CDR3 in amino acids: CASSPGPHYGYTF. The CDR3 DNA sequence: TGTGCCAGCTCACCCGGCCCACACTATGGCTACACCTTC.

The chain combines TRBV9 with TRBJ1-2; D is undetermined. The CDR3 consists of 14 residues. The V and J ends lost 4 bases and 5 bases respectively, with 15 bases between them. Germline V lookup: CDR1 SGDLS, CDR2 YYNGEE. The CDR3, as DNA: TGTGCCAGCAGCTTAGAGGACGGGCCTTATGGCTACACCTTC. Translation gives CASSLEDGPYGYTF.

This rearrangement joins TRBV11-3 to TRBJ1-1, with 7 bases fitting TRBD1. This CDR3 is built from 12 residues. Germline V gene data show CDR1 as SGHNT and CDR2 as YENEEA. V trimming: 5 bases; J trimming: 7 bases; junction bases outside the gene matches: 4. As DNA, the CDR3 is TGTGCCAGCAGCGGCCGGGACAGTGAAGCTTTCTTT. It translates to CASSGRDSEAFF.

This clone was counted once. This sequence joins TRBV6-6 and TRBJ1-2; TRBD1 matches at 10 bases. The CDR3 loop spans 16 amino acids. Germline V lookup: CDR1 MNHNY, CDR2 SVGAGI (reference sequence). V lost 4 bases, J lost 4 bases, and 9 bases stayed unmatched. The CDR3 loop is CASSSKPGQGPYGYTF. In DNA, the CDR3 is TGTGCCAGCAGTTCGAAGCCGGGACAGGGGCCCTATGGCTACACCTTC.

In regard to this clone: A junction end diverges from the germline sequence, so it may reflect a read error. As DNA, the CDR3 is TGTGCTAGCAGCCAAGGGGGACAAGTACAAGAGACCCAGTACTTC. Translating it yields CASSQGGQVQETQYF. The chain couples TRBV7-7 to TRBJ2-5, with D possibly matching TRBD1 (6 bases). In germline, CDR1 is SSHAT, CDR2 FNYEAQ (reference sequence). This CDR3 is built from 15 residues. The variable domain in full, with the rest retrieved from reference TRBV7-7 and TRBJ2-5, is GAGVSQSPRYKVTKRGQDVTLRCDPISSHATLYWYQQALGQGPEFLTYFNYEAQPDKSGLPSDRFSAERPEGSISTLTIQRTEQRDSAMYRCASSQGGQVQETQYFGPGTRLLVL.

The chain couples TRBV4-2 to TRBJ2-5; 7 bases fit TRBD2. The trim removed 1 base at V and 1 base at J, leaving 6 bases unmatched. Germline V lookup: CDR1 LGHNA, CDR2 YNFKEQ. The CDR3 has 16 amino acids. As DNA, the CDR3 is TGTGCCAGCAGCCAAGTGGGGGGGGGACCCCAAGAGACCCAGTACTTC. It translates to CASSQVGGGPQETQYF.

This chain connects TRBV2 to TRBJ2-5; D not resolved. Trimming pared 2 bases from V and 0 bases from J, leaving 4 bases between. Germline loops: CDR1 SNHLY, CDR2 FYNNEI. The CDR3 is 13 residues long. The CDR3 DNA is TGTGCCAGCAGTGAATTCCACCAAGAGACCCAGTACTTC. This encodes CASSEFHQETQYF.

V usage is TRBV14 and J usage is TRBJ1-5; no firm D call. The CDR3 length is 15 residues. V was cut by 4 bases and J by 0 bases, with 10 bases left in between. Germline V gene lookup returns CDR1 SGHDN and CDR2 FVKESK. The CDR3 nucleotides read TGTGCCAGCAGCCCCGGTCGGGATAGCAATCAGCCCCAGCATTTT. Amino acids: CASSPGRDSNQPQHF.

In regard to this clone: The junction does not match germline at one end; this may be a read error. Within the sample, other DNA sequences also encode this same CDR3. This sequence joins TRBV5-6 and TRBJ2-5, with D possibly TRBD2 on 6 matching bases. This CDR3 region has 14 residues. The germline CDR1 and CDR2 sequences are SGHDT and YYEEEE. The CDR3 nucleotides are TGCGCCAGCAGCCTAAGACTAGTAGGTGAGACCCAGTACTTC. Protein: CASSLRLVGETQYF.

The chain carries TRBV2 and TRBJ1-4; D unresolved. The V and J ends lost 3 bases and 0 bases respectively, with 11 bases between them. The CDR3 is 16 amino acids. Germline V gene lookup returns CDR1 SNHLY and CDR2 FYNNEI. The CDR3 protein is CASSEGSVATNEKLFF. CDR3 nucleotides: TGTGCCAGCAGTGAGGGATCCGTTGCAACTAATGAAAAACTGTTTTTT.

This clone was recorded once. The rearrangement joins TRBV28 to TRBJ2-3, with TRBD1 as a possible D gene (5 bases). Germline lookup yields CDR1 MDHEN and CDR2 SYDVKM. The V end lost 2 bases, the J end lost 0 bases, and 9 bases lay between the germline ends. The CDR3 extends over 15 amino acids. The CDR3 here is CASSLGQGSTDTQYF. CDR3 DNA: TGTGCCAGCAGTTTAGGGCAGGGTAGCACAGATACGCAGTATTTT.